This T cell receptor beta chain originates from a study of technical replicates of blood from a handful of donors. The table came from immunoSEQ multiplex PCR; TCRdb's copy has only in-frame clones and leaves some out. The data hold roughly 92,000 clones, with about 95% observed a single time. Germline assignment: CDR1 LNHDA and CDR2 SQIVND (reference sequence). The CDR3 extends over 13 amino acids. V was pared by 7 bases and J by 4 bases, with 13 bases between. The sequencing sample was made of T cells isolated from PBMCs. This TCR derives from a human donor in good health. The chain combines TRBV19 with TRBJ1-2; D might be TRBD1 (6 bases). The CDR3 DNA follows: TGTGCCAGTACAATGGACAGCCTCTATGGCTACACCTTC. Protein product: CASTMDSLYGYTF.